Each of the 20 T cell receptor beta chains below was sequenced from the same sample in a study of cytomegalovirus exposure and HLA in healthy donors. The PCR employed 60 Vbeta primers together with 13 Jbeta primers. Clones were sequenced by immunoSEQ multiplex PCR, and TCRdb holds only the in-frame ones, with some missing. The sample consists of over 100,000 clones, approximately 82% of them appearing once. The source material was PBMCs. The receptors were gathered from a man aged 30 to 45 in good health and CMV-seropositive.

The CDR3 DNA reads TGTGCCAGCAGCGAGGGGCCAGACAGGGTCTACGAGCAGTACTTC. Translated: CASSEGPDRVYEQYF. The V and J genes are TRBV6-5 and TRBJ2-7, with 7 nucleotides matching TRBD1. Germline lookup yields CDR1 MNHEY and CDR2 SVGAGI. V gave up 6 bases and J gave up 3 bases; unmatched junction bases: 11. This CDR3 is built from 15 residues.

The rearrangement links TRBV10-3 to TRBJ2-2, with 11 nucleotides matching TRBD2. Germline V gene sequence: CDR1 ENHRY, CDR2 SYGVKD. The CDR3 has 15 residues. The junction had 11 bases not matched to a gene; V was cut back by 11 bases and J by 6 bases. The CDR3: CAVSGRASGAGELFF. The CDR3, as DNA: TGTGCCGTTAGCGGGAGGGCCTCGGGCGCCGGGGAGCTGTTTTTT.

The CDR3 sequence is CARINRVVYEQFF. CDR3 DNA sequence: TGTGCCAGAATCAACAGGGTCGTCTATGAGCAGTTCTTC. The chain is built from TRBV19 and TRBJ2-1, with TRBD1 as a possible D gene (6 bases). Deletions cut 9 bases from V and 8 bases from J, with 17 bases between. CDR1 LNHDA and CDR2 SQIVND come from the germline V gene (reference sequence). The CDR3 has 13 amino acids.

This clone was detected only once. V and J are TRBV10-1 and TRBJ1-5, with a tentative D call TRBD1 (6 bases). This CDR3 is 12 amino acids long. Germline CDR1 is WNHNN and CDR2 is SYGVQD (reference sequence). With 6 bases removed from V and 4 bases from J, the gap between germline ends came to 7 bases. CDR3 loop: CASRDRNQPQHF. CDR3 DNA: TGCGCCAGCAGGGACAGAAATCAGCCCCAGCATTTT.

The chain has TRBV2 and TRBJ2-1, with a weak D call TRBD2 (6 bases). Trimming left V 3 bases short and J 7 bases short, with 16 bases between. CDR1 SNHLY and CDR2 FYNNEI come from the germline V gene. This CDR3 spans 15 amino acids. CDR3 bases: TGTGCCAGCAGTGACTTTACCCGGGCGGGGAATGAGCAGTTCTTC. It specifies CASSDFTRAGNEQFF.

The chain couples TRBV5-1 to TRBJ2-3, with a possible D match to TRBD2 (6 bases). Germline assignment: CDR1 SGHRS and CDR2 YFSETQ. V dropped 0 bases and J dropped 0 bases, with 11 bases sitting between them. The CDR3 has 16 amino acids. CDR3 amino acids: CASSLAPGDSTDTQYF. The CDR3 coding sequence is TGCGCCAGCAGCTTGGCACCGGGAGATAGCACAGATACGCAGTATTTT. Full variable domain (outside the CDR3, taken from reference TRBV5-1 and TRBJ2-3): KAGVTQTPRYLIKTRGQQVTLSCSPISGHRSVSWYQQTPGQGLQFLFEYFSETQRNKGNFPGRFSGRQFSNSRSEMNVSTLELGDSALYLCASSLAPGDSTDTQYFGPGTRLTVL.

The table lists this clone with a few counts. The chain combines TRBV18 with TRBJ1-5; D unresolved. Trimming removed 0 bases from V and 3 bases from J, with 9 bases in between. Germline CDR1 and CDR2: KGHSH and LQKENI. This CDR3 region has 15 residues. Written as DNA, the CDR3 is TGTGCCAGCTCACCACCGCCAGGTCTCAATCAGCCCCAGCATTTT. Protein product: CASSPPPGLNQPQHF.

The J gene is TRBJ2-2, the V gene TRBV7-8, with 8 bases that match TRBD1. This CDR3 is built from 17 residues. CDR1 and CDR2 from the germline V gene are SGHVS and FQNEAQ. With V trimmed by 3 bases and J by 3 bases, 9 bases remained unmatched. The CDR3 sequence: CASSFAAGQGYTGELFF. DNA for the CDR3: TGTGCCAGCAGCTTTGCGGCCGGACAGGGTTACACCGGGGAGCTGTTTTTT.

This chain connects TRBV4-1 to TRBJ1-4; D ambiguous. The germline V and J ends were trimmed by 0 bases and 4 bases, with 9 bases remaining between them. Germline V CDR1 and CDR2: MGHRA, YSYEKL. CDR3 size: 15 residues. The chain's CDR3 is CASSQDPGNNEKLFF. Here the CDR3 DNA reads TGCGCCAGCAGCCAAGACCCGGGGAATAATGAAAAACTGTTTTTT.

V usage is TRBV27 and J usage is TRBJ2-7; TRBD1 matches at 9 bases. Germline loops: CDR1 MNHEY, CDR2 SMNVEV (reference sequence). This CDR3 is built from 14 residues. V shed 6 bases and J 3 bases; nucleotides not matched to a gene: 6. The CDR3, as DNA: TGTGCCAGCAGCCCCGGACAGGGGAACTACGAGCAGTACTTC. Amino acids: CASSPGQGNYEQYF.

This sequence joins TRBV6-6 and TRBJ2-1; TRBD2 is a possible D gene (7 bases). CDR3 length: 14 amino acids. CDR1 MNHNY and CDR2 SVGAGI come from the germline V gene (reference sequence). The V gene lost 8 bases and the J gene lost 5 bases, with 16 bases spanning the gap. CDR3 sequence: CASGPGGLHNEQFF. CDR3 sequence (DNA): TGTGCCAGCGGTCCGGGGGGCCTCCACAATGAGCAGTTCTTC.

The DNA for the CDR3 is TGTGCCAGCAGCCACCGGGTGCGAAGCGGCTTCACCGGGGAGCTGTTTTTT. Its protein product is CASSHRVRSGFTGELFF. V is TRBV4-2 and J is TRBJ2-2, with D maybe TRBD2 (5 bases). Germline V gene lookup returns CDR1 LGHNA and CDR2 YNFKEQ. Trimming removed 3 bases at V and 4 bases at J, with 18 bases between. This CDR3 is 17 amino acids long.

V usage is TRBV5-1 and J usage is TRBJ2-1; D unresolved. Trimming left V 4 bases short and J 0 bases short, with 14 bases between. The CDR3 is 16 residues long. Germline V gives CDR1 SGHRS, CDR2 YFSETQ. DNA of the CDR3: TGCGCCAGCAGCCGCTCAGAGTACAGCTCCTACAATGAGCAGTTCTTC. It codes for CASSRSEYSSYNEQFF.

In its sample, this clone was seen a few times. The chain is built from TRBV10-3 and TRBJ2-7; a weak D match, TRBD1 (6 bases). V lost 2 bases to trimming and J lost 7 bases, with 6 bases between them. In germline, CDR1 is ENHRY, CDR2 SYGVKD. The CDR3 is 11 amino acids. As DNA, the CDR3 is TGTGCCATCAGTGAGGGGACAGAGCAGTACTTC. Translated: CAISEGTEQYF.

This chain links TRBV30 with TRBJ2-2; D remains ambiguous. The germline V and J ends were trimmed by 5 bases and 5 bases, with 12 bases remaining between them. CDR3 size: 13 residues. Germline V gene sequence: CDR1 GTSNPN, CDR2 SVGIG (reference sequence). The CDR3 DNA sequence: TGTGCCTGGGCGATGCTGCTTACCGGGGAGCTGTTTTTT. Its translation is CAWAMLLTGELFF.

The J gene is TRBJ2-3, the V gene TRBV7-6; 7 bases align to TRBD2. From germline, CDR1 is SGHVS and CDR2 FNYEAQ. This CDR3 region has 15 residues. After removal of 0 bases from V and 0 bases from J, the junction contained 0 bases not matched to a gene. The CDR3 sequence is CASSLAGGSTDTQYF. The CDR3 DNA reads as TGTGCCAGCAGCTTAGCCGGGGGGAGCACAGATACGCAGTATTTT.

This chain uses TRBV2 with TRBJ2-2; 9 positions match TRBD2. CDR1 is SNHLY and CDR2 is FYNNEI in the germline V gene. CDR3 size: 15 residues. The junction had 5 bases not matched to a gene; V was cut back by 6 bases and J by 3 bases. CDR3: CASSAERGDTGELFF. The CDR3 coding sequence is TGTGCCAGCAGCGCCGAGCGGGGGGACACCGGGGAGCTGTTTTTT.

The J gene is TRBJ1-5, the V gene TRBV6-5; 7 bases match TRBD1. The CDR3 runs to 13 residues. The trim removed 8 bases at V and 0 bases at J, leaving 1 base unmatched. Germline V lookup: CDR1 MNHEY, CDR2 SVGAGI. CDR3: CASGQDSNQPQHF. The CDR3 DNA is TGTGCCAGCGGACAGGATAGCAATCAGCCCCAGCATTTT.

The gene calls are TRBV29-1 and TRBJ2-1; TRBD1 aligns across 10 bases. CDR1 SQVTM and CDR2 ANQGSEA come from the germline V gene. This CDR3 contains 15 residues. With 7 bases clipped from V and 4 bases from J, the junction kept 10 bases outside the gene matches. The CDR3 protein is CSGNVADRGYNEQFF. In DNA form, the CDR3 reads TGCAGCGGGAACGTTGCGGACAGGGGGTACAATGAGCAGTTCTTC.

This sequence joins TRBV30 and TRBJ1-1; possibly TRBD1 for D (5 bases). Germline CDR1 is GTSNPN and CDR2 is SVGIG (reference sequence). The CDR3 covers 14 residues. V was pared by 0 bases and J by 0 bases, with 8 bases between. The CDR3 region is CAWSVRQMNTEAFF. In nucleotides, the CDR3 is TGTGCCTGGAGTGTACGACAGATGAACACTGAAGCTTTCTTT.